The T cell receptor beta chain described here comes from a study of shared clonotypes between healthy human individuals. TCRdb's table, derived via immunoSEQ multiplex PCR, lists solely in-frame clones and lacks some. Found here are about 2 million clones, about 95% of them singletons; the top ten hold around 1.1%. The naive CD8 population came from CD45RO-negative cells selected for CCR7, without terminally differentiated effector memory CD45RA+ cells. All donors were healthy HIV-negative adults lacking recent acute infections or vaccinations. This CDR3 spans 14 amino acids. V lost 3 bases to trimming and J lost 0 bases, with 9 bases between them. From germline, CDR1 is SNHLY and CDR2 FYNNEI.

The gene calls are TRBV2 and TRBJ2-7; D gene unclear. Sample: naive CD8+ T cells sorted from blood. The sequence derives from a man aged 18 to 29 in good health. The CDR3 is CASSDLETSYEQYF. CDR3 bases: TGTGCCAGCAGTGATTTAGAGACCTCCTACGAGCAGTACTTC.